What follows describes a single T cell receptor (beta chain). The protocol was immunoSEQ multiplex PCR, while the TCRdb copy is restricted to in-frame clones and leaves out a portion. The sample comprises around 95,000 clones, approximately 94% of which are singletons, and 0.2% to 0.25% rests with the top ten. The V gene's germline CDR1 is SNHLY and CDR2 FYNNEI. The CDR3 runs 13 residues. Trimming stripped 8 bases from V and 8 bases from J, with 18 bases between. The sample belongs to a study of technical replicates of blood from a handful of donors. This clonotype originated in a human donor in good health. What was sequenced was T cells isolated from PBMCs. The chain employs TRBV2 and TRBJ1-2; D might be TRBD1 (5 bases). The CDR3 DNA reads TGTGCCAGCCGACCCGGGGGGGGGATCGGCTACACCTTC. Protein sequence: CASRPGGGIGYTF.